These 22 T cell receptor beta chains were all obtained from the same sample, sequenced in a study of CD8+CD57+ T cells in acquired aplastic anemia. Profiles of TCR beta VDJ and CDR3 were generated from a genomic DNA template. TCRdb used MiXCR to reprocess the reads, holding one entry per CDR3 protein. The sample has fewer than 150,000 distinct CDR3 sequences, around 48% seen once. The sequenced material came from sorted CD4+, CD8+, or CD8+CD57+ T cells (not recorded which) from PBMCs. These TCRs come from a human donor in good health, serving as a control.

This clonotype was recorded many times. The rearrangement links TRBV29-1 to TRBJ1-1; no definite D call. This CDR3 has 15 amino acids. Germline-derived CDR1 and CDR2 are SQVTM and ANQGSEA. V lost 8 bases, J lost 0 bases, and 19 bases lay in between. For the CDR3, the DNA is TGCAGCACCTCCCGGCCAGGCAGAATGAACACTGAAGCTTTCTTT. Translation: CSTSRPGRMNTEAFF.

This clonotype is labeled medium-sized. The J gene is TRBJ1-2, the V gene TRBV7-2; the D is unclear. The CDR3 loop spans 13 amino acids. The germline V and J ends were trimmed by 2 bases and 1 base, with 5 bases remaining between them. From germline, CDR1 is SGHTA and CDR2 FQGNSA. CDR3 in amino acids: CASSLHSNYGYTF. In DNA, the CDR3 is TGTGCCAGCAGCTTACACAGTAACTATGGCTACACCTTC.

The CDR3 loop reads CATSDLRSGGLYEQYV. The CDR3 nucleotides read TGTGCCACCAGTGATTTGAGAAGCGGGGGATTGTACGAGCAGTACGTC. V and J are TRBV24-1 and TRBJ2-7, with 8 bases matching TRBD2. This CDR3 spans 16 amino acids. With 0 bases clipped from V and 4 bases from J, the junction kept 7 bases outside the gene matches. CDR1 is KGHDR, CDR2 SFDVKD, per germline.

There are many counts of this clonotype. In DNA form, the CDR3 reads TGTGCCAGCAGCTCTGGACTAGCGGGGCCTAGGGCAGATACGCAGTATTTT. It encodes CASSSGLAGPRADTQYF. The chain joins TRBV11-2 to TRBJ2-3; TRBD2 aligns across 12 bases. Germline assignment: CDR1 SGHAT and CDR2 FQNNGV. Trimming took 4 bases from V and 4 from J; bases not matched to a gene: 9. This CDR3 spans 17 amino acids.

This clonotype was counted once. This chain links TRBV13 with TRBJ2-3; TRBD2 matches 15 bases. V lost 3 bases to trimming and J lost 4 bases; unmatched junction nucleotides: 11. CDR3 length: 19 amino acids. Germline V lookup: CDR1 PRHDT, CDR2 FYEKMQ (reference sequence). The CDR3 coding sequence is TGTGCCAGCAGCTTGGGTGGACTAGCGGGGGGGCGTAGCGCAGATACGCAGTATTTT. Protein: CASSLGGLAGGRSADTQYF. Using reference TRBV13 and TRBJ2-3 for the parts outside the CDR3, the full variable domain is AAGVIQSPRHLIKEKRETATLKCYPIPRHDTVYWYQQGPGQDPQFLISFYEKMQSDKGSIPDRFSAQQFSDYHSELNMSSLELGDSALYFCASSLGGLAGGRSADTQYFGPGTRLTVL.

This chain links TRBV15 with TRBJ2-7; possibly TRBD1 for D (6 bases). Germline V gene lookup returns CDR1 LNHNV and CDR2 YYDKDF (reference sequence). The CDR3 consists of 16 residues. V lost 0 bases, J lost 0 bases, and 12 bases lay in between. CDR3 loop: CATSREWPGASYEQYF. CDR3 DNA sequence: TGTGCCACCAGCAGAGAGTGGCCAGGGGCCTCCTACGAGCAGTACTTC.

The rearrangement links TRBV15 to TRBJ2-1, with D possibly matching TRBD2 (6 bases). V lost 3 bases to trimming and J lost 7 bases, with 16 bases between them. CDR1 and CDR2 (germline): LNHNV, YYDKDF (reference sequence). The CDR3 contains 15 residues. The CDR3 spells CATSRTLGGENEQFF. Here the CDR3 DNA reads TGTGCCACCAGCAGGACCCTAGGAGGGGAGAATGAGCAGTTCTTC.

This clonotype was counted many times. The rearrangement joins TRBV5-4 to TRBJ2-3; 10 bases match TRBD2. The CDR3 contains 17 residues. Germline CDR1 is SGHNT and CDR2 is YYREEE (reference sequence). Germline trimming cut 3 bases from V and 2 bases from J; bases unmatched to any gene: 9. The CDR3 nucleotides read TGTGCCAGCAGCTCGGAAACAGCGGGGGGGTTCACAGATACGCAGTATTTT. Translating gives CASSSETAGGFTDTQYF. Supplemented by reference TRBV5-4 and TRBJ2-3, the full variable domain reads ETGVTQSPTHLIKTRGQQVTLRCSSQSGHNTVSWYQQALGQGPQFIFQYYREEENGRGNFPPRFSGLQFPNYSSELNVNALELDDSALYLCASSSETAGGFTDTQYFGPGTRLTVL.

This clonotype was detected ten times or more. V is TRBV10-3 and J is TRBJ1-5; perhaps TRBD1 as D (5 bases). CDR3 length: 14 residues. The germline V and J ends were trimmed by 0 bases and 5 bases, with 8 bases remaining between them. The germline CDR1 and CDR2 sequences are ENHRY and SYGVKD. The CDR3 sequence is CAISESGGDQPQHF. CDR3 DNA: TGTGCCATCAGTGAGTCGGGGGGGGATCAGCCCCAGCATTTT.

The chain carries TRBV24-1 and TRBJ2-3; TRBD1 might be the D (6 bases). Germline V gives CDR1 KGHDR, CDR2 SFDVKD. This CDR3 comprises 13 residues. Trimming shortened V by 3 bases and J by 5 bases, and 8 bases separated the two germline ends. CDR3 sequence reads: CATSDHREDTQYF. The CDR3 DNA sequence: TGTGCCACCAGTGATCACAGGGAAGATACGCAGTATTTT.

The rearrangement links TRBV6-5 to TRBJ2-5; no clear D. This CDR3 spans 14 amino acids. In germline, CDR1 is MNHEY, CDR2 SVGAGI. With 5 bases removed from V and 0 bases from J, the gap between germline ends came to 10 bases. The CDR3, as DNA: TGTGCCAGCAGTCGCCTCCCTTACCAAGAGACCCAGTACTTC. Its protein product is CASSRLPYQETQYF.

By frequency in the sample, this clonotype is medium-sized. The V and J genes are TRBV15 and TRBJ2-7; 9 nucleotides match TRBD1. CDR1 is LNHNV and CDR2 is YYDKDF in the germline V gene (reference sequence). With V trimmed by 1 base and J by 1 base, 5 bases remained unmatched. The CDR3 runs to 16 residues. In DNA, the CDR3 is TGTGCCACCAGCAGAGTATTGGGGACAGGGTCCTACGAGCAGTACTTC. Amino acids: CATSRVLGTGSYEQYF.

This clonotype was recorded many times. The CDR3 spells CASSLGGFVHTGELFF. CDR3 nucleotides: TGTGCCAGCAGCTTAGGGGGGTTTGTGCACACCGGGGAGCTGTTTTTT. The rearrangement uses TRBV7-2 and TRBJ2-2; either TRBD1 or TRBD2 may fit D (5 bases each). The CDR3 runs 16 residues. The germline V and J ends were trimmed by 1 base and 3 bases, with 12 bases remaining between them. Germline-derived CDR1 and CDR2 are SGHTA and FQGNSA.

Turning to this clonotype: Mismatch with germline at one junction end may stem from a read error. CDR3 sequence reads: CAGSIPGGTDTQYF. CDR3 sequence (DNA): TGTGCCGGCAGCATTCCAGGGGGAACGGATACGCAGTATTTT. This chain joins TRBV7-9 and TRBJ2-3, with 7 bases identical to TRBD1. Germline V gene sequence: CDR1 SEHNR, CDR2 FQNEAQ (reference sequence). This CDR3 is built from 14 residues.

The chain recombines TRBV20-1 with TRBJ1-2, with D tentatively TRBD1 (6 bases). The CDR3 has 13 amino acids. From germline, CDR1 is DFQATT and CDR2 SNEGSKA (reference sequence). With 6 bases removed from V and 3 bases from J, the gap between germline ends came to 14 bases. CDR3 loop: CSAIGNRDYGYTF. Written as DNA, the CDR3 is TGCAGTGCCATAGGTAACAGGGACTATGGCTACACCTTC.

This clonotype turned up a few times. The V and J genes are TRBV4-3 and TRBJ1-5; D not resolved. The V and J ends lost 0 bases and 6 bases respectively, with 12 bases between them. There are 15 residues in the CDR3. Looked up from germline, CDR1 is LGHNA and CDR2 is YSLEER. The CDR3 spells CASSQDGLGRQPQHF. CDR3 DNA sequence: TGCGCCAGCAGCCAAGATGGATTAGGACGTCAGCCCCAGCATTTT.

This chain joins TRBV19 and TRBJ2-7, with TRBD1 as a possible D gene (5 bases). Trimming left V 6 bases short and J 4 bases short, with 16 bases between. Germline V gene lookup returns CDR1 LNHDA and CDR2 SQIVND (reference sequence). This CDR3 is built from 14 residues. The DNA of the CDR3 is TGTGCCAGTAGCCCTGGGGCAGGGTGGTACGAGCAGTACTTC. Translating it yields CASSPGAGWYEQYF. The whole variable domain, filled in from reference TRBV19 and TRBJ2-7, reads DGGITQSPKYLFRKEGQNVTLSCEQNLNHDAMYWYRQDPGQGLRLIYYSQIVNDFQKGDIAEGYSVSREKKESFPLTVTSAQKNPTAFYLCASSPGAGWYEQYFGPGTRLTVT.

A remark on this clonotype: With a much larger clone just one base away, this may be a read error. The chain uses TRBV12-3 or TRBV12-4 and TRBJ1-5, with D maybe TRBD1 (6 bases). V was shortened by 4 bases and J by 2 bases, with 15 bases between the two germline ends. This CDR3 is built from 16 residues. CDR3 region: CASSSRGAGGNQPQHF. The CDR3 bases are TGTGCCAGCAGTTCTCGGGGGGCTGGGGGCAATCAGCCCCAGCATTTT.

The chain employs TRBV25-1 and TRBJ2-5; 7 bases fit TRBD1. Germline CDR1 is MGHDK and CDR2 is SYGVNS. Trimming at V came to 6 bases and at J to 1 base, leaving 11 bases not matched to a gene. The CDR3 runs 16 residues. DNA for the CDR3: TGTGCCAGCAGCTCAGCCCGGGACAGAGCCCAAGAGACCCAGTACTTC. Protein product: CASSSARDRAQETQYF.

The chain employs TRBV24-1 and TRBJ2-5; D remains ambiguous. The V gene's germline CDR1 is KGHDR and CDR2 SFDVKD. The CDR3 length is 15 residues. Trimming left V 0 bases short and J 1 base short, with 8 bases between. The DNA for the CDR3 is TGTGCCACCAGTGATTTGGGTGTAGCCCAAGAGACCCAGTACTTC. Translated: CATSDLGVAQETQYF.

This chain connects TRBV5-4 to TRBJ1-6; D is ambiguous. CDR1 is SGHNT, CDR2 YYREEE, per germline (reference sequence). The CDR3 length is 14 residues. Trimming stripped 0 bases from V and 7 bases from J, with 8 bases between. CDR3 nucleotide sequence: TGTGCCAGCAGCTTGGAACAACTAAATTCACCCCTCCACTTT. It encodes CASSLEQLNSPLHF. Using reference TRBV5-4 and TRBJ1-6 for the parts outside the CDR3, the full variable domain is ETGVTQSPTHLIKTRGQQVTLRCSSQSGHNTVSWYQQALGQGPQFIFQYYREEENGRGNFPPRFSGLQFPNYSSELNVNALELDDSALYLCASSLEQLNSPLHFGNGTRLTVT.

The chain employs TRBV5-1 and TRBJ1-1; 9 positions match TRBD1. V trimming: 1 base; J trimming: 5 bases; junction bases outside the gene matches: 12. The germline V gene has CDR1 SGHRS and CDR2 YFSETQ. This CDR3 is 17 amino acids long. CDR3 in amino acids: CASSLTVGGTGRTEAFF. Here the CDR3 DNA reads TGCGCCAGCAGCTTGACGGTCGGCGGGACAGGGAGAACTGAAGCTTTCTTT.